This T cell receptor beta chain comes out of a study of control samples from healthy donors and cancer patients. Germline assignment: CDR1 KGHSH and CDR2 LQKENI. With V trimmed by 4 bases and J by 7 bases, 12 bases remained unmatched. CDR3 length: 16 amino acids. TCRdb's copy holds only in-frame clones and misses some; the assay was immunoSEQ multiplex PCR. Among some 79,000 clones listed, approximately 84% were seen once. The sequence was collected from a woman in her fifties or sixties in good health. The rearrangement uses TRBV18 and TRBJ1-5, with TRBD1 matching 8 bases. The source material was blood. The CDR3 sequence: CASSHYDRQGHQPQHF. Here the CDR3 DNA reads TGTGCCAGCTCACATTATGACCGACAGGGGCACCAGCCCCAGCATTTT.